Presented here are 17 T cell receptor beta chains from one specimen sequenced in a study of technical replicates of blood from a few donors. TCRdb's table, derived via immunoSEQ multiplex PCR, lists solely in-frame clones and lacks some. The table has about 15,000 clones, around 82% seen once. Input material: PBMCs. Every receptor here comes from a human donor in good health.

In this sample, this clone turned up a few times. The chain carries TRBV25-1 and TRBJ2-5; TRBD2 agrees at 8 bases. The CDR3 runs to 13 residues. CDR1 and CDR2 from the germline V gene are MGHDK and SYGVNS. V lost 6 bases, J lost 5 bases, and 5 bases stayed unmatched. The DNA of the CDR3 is TGTGCCAGCAGAGCGGGAGTCGGGGAGACCCAGTACTTC. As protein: CASRAGVGETQYF.

The DNA for the CDR3 is TGCGCCAGCAGCTTCCACAGCCCTAGCACAGATACGCAGTATTTT. Its protein product is CASSFHSPSTDTQYF. This chain uses TRBV5-1 with TRBJ2-3; D gene uncertain. Germline CDR1 is SGHRS and CDR2 is YFSETQ. The CDR3 has 15 residues. V lost 2 bases and J 0 bases, leaving 10 bases between the germline ends. Together with reference TRBV5-1 and TRBJ2-3, the CDR3 gives the full variable domain: KAGVTQTPRYLIKTRGQQVTLSCSPISGHRSVSWYQQTPGQGLQFLFEYFSETQRNKGNFPGRFSGRQFSNSRSEMNVSTLELGDSALYLCASSFHSPSTDTQYFGPGTRLTVL.

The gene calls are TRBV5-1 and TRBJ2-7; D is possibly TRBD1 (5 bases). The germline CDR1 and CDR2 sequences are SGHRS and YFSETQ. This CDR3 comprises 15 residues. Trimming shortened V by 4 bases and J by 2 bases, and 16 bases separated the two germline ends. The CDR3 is CASSRETTGPYEQYF. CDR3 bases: TGCGCCAGCAGCCGAGAAACTACAGGCCCCTACGAGCAGTACTTC.

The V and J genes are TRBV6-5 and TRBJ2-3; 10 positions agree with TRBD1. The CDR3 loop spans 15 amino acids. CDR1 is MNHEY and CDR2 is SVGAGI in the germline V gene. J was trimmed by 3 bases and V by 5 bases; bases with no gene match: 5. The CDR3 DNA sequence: TGTGCCAGCAGTCCCGGGACAGGGGCGACAGATACGCAGTATTTT. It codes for CASSPGTGATDTQYF.

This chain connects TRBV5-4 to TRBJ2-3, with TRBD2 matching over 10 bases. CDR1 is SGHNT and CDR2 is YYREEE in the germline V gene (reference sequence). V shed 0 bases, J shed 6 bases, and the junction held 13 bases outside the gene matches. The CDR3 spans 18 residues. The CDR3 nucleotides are TGTGCCAGCAGCTTGGCCGCGGCTAGCGGGAGTCAAGGGGATACGCAGTATTTT. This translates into CASSLAAASGSQGDTQYF.

In DNA form, the CDR3 reads TGTGCCACCTCGACTTTGGGAGAGACCCAGTACTTC. This sequence encodes CATSTLGETQYF. This chain connects TRBV19 to TRBJ2-5; D not certain. The V end was cut by 10 bases, the J end by 4 bases, with 13 bases between. CDR1 LNHDA and CDR2 SQIVND come from the germline V gene (reference sequence). CDR3 size: 12 residues. Filled out from reference TRBV19 and TRBJ2-5, the complete variable domain reads DGGITQSPKYLFRKEGQNVTLSCEQNLNHDAMYWYRQDPGQGLRLIYYSQIVNDFQKGDIAEGYSVSREKKESFPLTVTSAQKNPTAFYLCATSTLGETQYFGPGTRLLVL.

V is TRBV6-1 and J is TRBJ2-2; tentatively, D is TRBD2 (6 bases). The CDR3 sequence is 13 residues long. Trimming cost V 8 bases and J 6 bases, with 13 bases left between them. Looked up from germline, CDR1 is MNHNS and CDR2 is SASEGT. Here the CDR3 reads CASSRDFPGELFF. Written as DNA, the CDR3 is TGTGCCAGCTCCAGGGACTTTCCCGGGGAGCTGTTTTTT.

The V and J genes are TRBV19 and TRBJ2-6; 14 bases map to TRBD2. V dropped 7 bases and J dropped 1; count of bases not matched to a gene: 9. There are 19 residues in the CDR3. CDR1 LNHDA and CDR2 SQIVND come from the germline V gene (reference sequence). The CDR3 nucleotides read TGTGCCAGTAAATACGGGACTAGCGGGAGAGGATCTGGGGCCAACGTCCTGACTTTC. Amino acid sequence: CASKYGTSGRGSGANVLTF.

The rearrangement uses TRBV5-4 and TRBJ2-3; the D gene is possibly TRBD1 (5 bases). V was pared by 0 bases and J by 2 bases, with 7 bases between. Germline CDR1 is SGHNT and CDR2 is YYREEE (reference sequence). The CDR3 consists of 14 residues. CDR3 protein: CASSLEDNTDTQYF. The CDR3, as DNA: TGTGCCAGCAGCTTGGAGGACAACACAGATACGCAGTATTTT.

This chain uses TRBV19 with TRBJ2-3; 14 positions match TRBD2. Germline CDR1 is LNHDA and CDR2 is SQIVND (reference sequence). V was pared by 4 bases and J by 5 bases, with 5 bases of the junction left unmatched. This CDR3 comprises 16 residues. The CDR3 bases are TGTGCCAGTAGTAAGAGGGGACTAGCGGGAGTAGATACGCAGTATTTT. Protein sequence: CASSKRGLAGVDTQYF.

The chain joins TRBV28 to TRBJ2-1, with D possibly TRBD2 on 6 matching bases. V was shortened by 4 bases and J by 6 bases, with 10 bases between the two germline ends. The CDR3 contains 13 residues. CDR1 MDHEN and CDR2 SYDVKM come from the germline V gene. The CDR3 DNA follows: TGTGCCAGCAGTTACGGGGGAGGCAATGAGCAGTTCTTC. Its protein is CASSYGGGNEQFF.

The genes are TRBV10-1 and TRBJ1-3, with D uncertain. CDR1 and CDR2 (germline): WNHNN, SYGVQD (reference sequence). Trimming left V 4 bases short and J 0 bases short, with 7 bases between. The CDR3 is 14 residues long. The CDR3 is CASSAEYSGNTIYF. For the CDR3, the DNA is TGCGCCAGCAGTGCGGAGTACTCTGGAAACACCATATATTTT.

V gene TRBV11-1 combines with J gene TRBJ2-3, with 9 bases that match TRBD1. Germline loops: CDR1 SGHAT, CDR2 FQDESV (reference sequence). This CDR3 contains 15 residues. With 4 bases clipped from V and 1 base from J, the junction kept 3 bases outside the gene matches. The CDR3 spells CASSYRGLGTDTQYF. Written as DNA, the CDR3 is TGTGCCAGCAGCTACAGGGGGCTGGGCACAGATACGCAGTATTTT.

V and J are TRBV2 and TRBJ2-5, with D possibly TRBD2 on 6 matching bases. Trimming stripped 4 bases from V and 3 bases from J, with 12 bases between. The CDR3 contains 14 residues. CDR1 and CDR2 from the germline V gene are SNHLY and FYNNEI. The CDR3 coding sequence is TGTGCCAGCAGTGCAAACGGAGGGGAAGAGACCCAGTACTTC. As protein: CASSANGGEETQYF. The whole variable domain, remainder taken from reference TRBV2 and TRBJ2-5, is EPEVTQTPSHQVTQMGQEVILRCVPISNHLYFYWYRQILGQKVEFLVSFYNNEISEKSEIFDDQFSVERPDGSNFTLKIRSTKLEDSAMYFCASSANGGEETQYFGPGTRLLVL.

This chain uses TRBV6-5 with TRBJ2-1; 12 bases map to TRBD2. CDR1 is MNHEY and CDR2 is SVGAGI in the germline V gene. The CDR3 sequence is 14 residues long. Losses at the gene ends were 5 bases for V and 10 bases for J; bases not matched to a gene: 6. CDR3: CASSRLAGVGEQFF. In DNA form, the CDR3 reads TGTGCCAGCAGTCGACTAGCGGGAGTGGGAGAGCAGTTCTTC.

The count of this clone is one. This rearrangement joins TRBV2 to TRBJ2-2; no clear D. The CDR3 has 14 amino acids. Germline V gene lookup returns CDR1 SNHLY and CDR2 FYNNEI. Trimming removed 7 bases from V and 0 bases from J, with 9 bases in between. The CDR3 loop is CASTIAANTGELFF. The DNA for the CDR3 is TGTGCCAGCACGATAGCCGCGAACACCGGGGAGCTGTTTTTT.

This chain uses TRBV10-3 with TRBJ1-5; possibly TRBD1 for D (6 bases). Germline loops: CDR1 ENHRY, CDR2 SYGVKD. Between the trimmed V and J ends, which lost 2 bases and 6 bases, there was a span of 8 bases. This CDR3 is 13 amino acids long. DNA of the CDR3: TGTGCCATCAGTGAGGGCAGGGGTCAGCCCCAGCATTTT. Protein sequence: CAISEGRGQPQHF.